Listed here are 7 T cell receptor beta chains from one sample, sequenced in a study of shared T cell receptors in the human thymus. Clones were sequenced by immunoSEQ multiplex PCR, and TCRdb holds only the in-frame ones, with some missing. This table has 720,000 or so clones, 80% to 90% appearing once. These data were likewise used in another study, on human thymus T cells.

What was sequenced was thymocytes. The receptors were sampled from a girl less than two years old with a congenital heart defect.

V usage is TRBV10-2 and J usage is TRBJ1-1, with a weak D call TRBD1 (5 bases). This CDR3 contains 16 residues. V was clipped by 2 bases and J by 0 bases, with 13 bases between them. Germline CDR1 reads WSHSY; CDR2 reads SAAADI. This CDR3 is CASSENRKGMNTEAFF. DNA for the CDR3: TGCGCCAGCAGTGAGAACAGGAAAGGCATGAACACTGAAGCTTTCTTT.

V is TRBV5-1 and J is TRBJ2-7; 8 nucleotides agree with TRBD1. CDR3 size: 16 residues. Germline V lookup: CDR1 SGHRS, CDR2 YFSETQ. V lost 8 bases, J lost 2 bases, and 15 bases stayed unmatched. The CDR3 loop is CARFNMDRETPYEQYF. The DNA for the CDR3 is TGCGCCAGGTTCAATATGGACAGGGAGACCCCCTACGAGCAGTACTTC.

This clone was counted a few times. This chain links TRBV6-1 with TRBJ1-1, with D unresolved. Germline V gene lookup returns CDR1 MNHNS and CDR2 SASEGT. V gave up 3 bases and J gave up 7 bases, with 3 bases separating them. This CDR3 has 10 residues. DNA for the CDR3: TGTGCCAGCAGTGACCTTGAAGCTTTCTTT. It specifies CASSDLEAFF.

The chain has TRBV19 and TRBJ1-1, with no clear D. This CDR3 is built from 13 residues. From germline, CDR1 is LNHDA and CDR2 SQIVND (reference sequence). V lost 7 bases and J 10 bases, leaving 19 bases between the germline ends. In nucleotides, the CDR3 is TGTGCCAGTAAAAAGGAAATGGGCTTTTTAGCTTTCTTT. This sequence encodes CASKKEMGFLAFF.

V is TRBV19 and J is TRBJ1-2; possibly TRBD1 for D (5 bases). Trimming took 1 base from V and 8 from J, leaving 14 bases between them. This CDR3 contains 14 residues. CDR1 is LNHDA and CDR2 is SQIVND in the germline V gene (reference sequence). The CDR3: CASSIGAGRFGYTF. CDR3 coding DNA: TGTGCCAGTAGTATAGGAGCAGGGAGGTTCGGCTACACCTTC.

This sequence joins TRBV5-6 and TRBJ2-7, with a possible D match to TRBD2 (5 bases). The CDR3 is 17 amino acids. Between the trimmed V and J ends, which lost 3 bases and 3 bases, there was a span of 22 bases. CDR1 is SGHDT, CDR2 YYEEEE, per germline. This CDR3 is CASSWTPGGQTYYEQYF. The CDR3 DNA follows: TGTGCCAGCAGCTGGACTCCCGGTGGGCAAACCTACTACGAGCAGTACTTC.

This sequence joins TRBV11-2 and TRBJ2-6, with 7 bases aligning to TRBD1. CDR1 is SGHAT and CDR2 is FQNNGV in the germline V gene. This CDR3 comprises 18 residues. Trimming at V came to 0 bases and at J to 1 base, leaving 6 bases not matched to a gene. CDR3 region: CASSLDRDRASGANVLTF. CDR3 nucleotide sequence: TGTGCCAGCAGCTTAGATAGGGACAGAGCGTCTGGGGCCAACGTCCTGACTTTC.